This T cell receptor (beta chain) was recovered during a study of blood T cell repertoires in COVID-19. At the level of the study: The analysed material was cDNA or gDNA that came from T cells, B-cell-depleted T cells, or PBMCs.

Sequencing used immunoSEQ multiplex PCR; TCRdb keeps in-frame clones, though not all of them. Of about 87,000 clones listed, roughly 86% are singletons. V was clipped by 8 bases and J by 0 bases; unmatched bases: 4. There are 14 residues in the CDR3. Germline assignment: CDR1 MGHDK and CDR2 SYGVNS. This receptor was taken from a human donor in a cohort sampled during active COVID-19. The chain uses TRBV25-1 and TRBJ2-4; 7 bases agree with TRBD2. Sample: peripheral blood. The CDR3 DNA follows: TGTGCCAGCGGCTGGGGGGGAGCCAAAAACATTCAGTACTTC. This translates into CASGWGGAKNIQYF.